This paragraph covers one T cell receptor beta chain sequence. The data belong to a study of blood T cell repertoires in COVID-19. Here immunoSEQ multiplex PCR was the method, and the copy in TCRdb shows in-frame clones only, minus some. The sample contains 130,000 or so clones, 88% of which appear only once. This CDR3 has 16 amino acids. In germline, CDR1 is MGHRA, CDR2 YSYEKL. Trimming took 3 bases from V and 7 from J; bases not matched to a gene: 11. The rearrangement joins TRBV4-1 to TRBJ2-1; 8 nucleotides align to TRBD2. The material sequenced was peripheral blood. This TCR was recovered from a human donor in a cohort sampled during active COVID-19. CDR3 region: CASSQPAREAGNEQFF. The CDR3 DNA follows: TGCGCCAGCAGCCAGCCCGCGCGGGAGGCGGGAAATGAGCAGTTCTTC.